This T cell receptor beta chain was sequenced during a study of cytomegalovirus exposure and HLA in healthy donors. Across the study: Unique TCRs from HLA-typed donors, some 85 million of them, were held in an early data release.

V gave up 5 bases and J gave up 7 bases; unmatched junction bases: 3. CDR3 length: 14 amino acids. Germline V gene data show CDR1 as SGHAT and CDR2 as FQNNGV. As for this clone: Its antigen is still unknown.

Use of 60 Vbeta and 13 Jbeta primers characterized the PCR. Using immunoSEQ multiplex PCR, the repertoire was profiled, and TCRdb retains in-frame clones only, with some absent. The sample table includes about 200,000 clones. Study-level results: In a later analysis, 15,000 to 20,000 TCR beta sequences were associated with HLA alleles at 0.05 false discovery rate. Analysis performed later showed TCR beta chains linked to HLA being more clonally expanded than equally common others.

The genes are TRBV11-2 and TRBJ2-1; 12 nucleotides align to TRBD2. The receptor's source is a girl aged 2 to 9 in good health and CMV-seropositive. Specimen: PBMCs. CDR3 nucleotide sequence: TGTGCCAGCAGCCAGACTAGCGGGAGTAATGAGCAGTTCTTC. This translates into CASSQTSGSNEQFF.